What follows are 29 T cell receptor beta chains derived from one specimen sequenced in a study of blood T cell repertoires in COVID-19. The data were produced by immunoSEQ multiplex PCR, yet TCRdb's version contains in-frame clones alone and is incomplete. The sample contains 300,000 to 400,000 clones, about nine tenths of which appear only once. Sequencing used peripheral blood. The receptors derive from a woman aged 65 to 85 with COVID-19, enrolled during active disease.

The V and J genes are TRBV28 and TRBJ1-5; 11 bases match TRBD1. In germline, CDR1 is MDHEN, CDR2 SYDVKM. CDR3 size: 16 residues. V was pared by 5 bases and J by 6 bases, with 9 bases of the junction left unmatched. CDR3 nucleotide sequence: TGTGCCAGCAGTCCCTACGGGACAGGGGGAAGTCAGCCCCAGCATTTT. The encoded protein is CASSPYGTGGSQPQHF.

V gene TRBV27 combines with J gene TRBJ2-5; 10 positions match TRBD2. Germline CDR1 MNHEY, CDR2 SMNVEV (reference sequence). The ends lost 7 bases at V and 6 bases at J; junction bases unmatched: 8. This CDR3 contains 14 residues. The chain's CDR3 is CASIERGGGKTQYF. The CDR3 DNA sequence: TGTGCCAGCATCGAGCGGGGGGGCGGGAAGACCCAGTACTTC.

In DNA form, the CDR3 reads TGTGCCAGCGCCGGGACAGGGCCCTACGAGCAGTACTTC. This sequence encodes CASAGTGPYEQYF. The chain combines TRBV28 with TRBJ2-7; 9 nucleotides match TRBD1. This CDR3 is built from 13 residues. V shed 8 bases and J 2 bases; nucleotides not matched to a gene: 4. Germline CDR1 is MDHEN and CDR2 is SYDVKM.

The rearrangement joins TRBV6-5 to TRBJ1-5, with a weak D call TRBD1 (5 bases). CDR1 is MNHEY, CDR2 SVGAGI, per germline. The CDR3 extends over 16 amino acids. The V and J ends lost 0 bases and 3 bases respectively, with 12 bases between them. The DNA for the CDR3 is TGTGCCAGCAGTTACTCGGCAGGGATTCACAATCAGCCCCAGCATTTT. Amino acids: CASSYSAGIHNQPQHF.

This clone was picked up one time. This rearrangement joins TRBV19 to TRBJ1-1; 11 nucleotides match TRBD1. CDR1 is LNHDA, CDR2 SQIVND, per germline (reference sequence). The V gene end was trimmed by 8 bases and the J gene end by 3 bases; junction bases not matched to a gene: 11. The CDR3 sequence is 16 residues long. The CDR3 spells CASQYRTGGGYTEAFF. The DNA of the CDR3 is TGTGCCAGTCAATACCGGACAGGGGGCGGGTACACTGAAGCTTTCTTT.

This clone was detected a few times. CDR3 residues: CASSPRGPLYQETQYF. CDR3 bases: TGTGCCAGCAGCCCGCGGGGACCCTTGTACCAAGAGACCCAGTACTTC. The genes are TRBV7-9 and TRBJ2-5; D is perhaps TRBD2 (6 bases). V dropped 5 bases and J dropped 0 bases, with 16 bases sitting between them. CDR3 length: 16 residues. From germline, CDR1 is SEHNR and CDR2 FQNEAQ (reference sequence). The full variable domain, with the rest looked up from reference TRBV7-9 and TRBJ2-5, is DTGVSQNPRHKITKRGQNVTFRCDPISEHNRLYWYRQTLGQGPEFLTYFQNEAQLEKSRLLSDRFSAERPKGSFSTLEIQRTEQGDSAMYLCASSPRGPLYQETQYFGPGTRLLVL.

The chain combines TRBV4-3 with TRBJ2-3, with 9 bases that match TRBD2. Germline CDR1 and CDR2: LGHNA and YSLEER. CDR3 length: 16 amino acids. V shed 4 bases and J 2 bases; nucleotides not matched to a gene: 7. The CDR3 loop reads CASSLMASGVTDTQYF. As DNA, the CDR3 is TGCGCCAGCAGCCTCATGGCTAGCGGGGTCACAGATACGCAGTATTTT.

The chain is built from TRBV13 and TRBJ2-7; 12 positions agree with TRBD2. The germline CDR1 and CDR2 sequences are PRHDT and FYEKMQ (reference sequence). Trimming took 4 bases from V and 2 from J; bases not matched to a gene: 3. The CDR3 consists of 15 residues. Here the CDR3 reads CASSSGLAGTYEQYF. DNA for the CDR3: TGTGCCAGCAGCTCAGGACTAGCGGGGACCTACGAGCAGTACTTC.

For the CDR3, the DNA is TGTGCCAGCAACGGAGACAGGGGGACGGCTTTCTTT. Its protein product is CASNGDRGTAFF. V usage is TRBV6-5 and J usage is TRBJ1-1; 9 bases agree with TRBD1. This CDR3 comprises 12 residues. With V trimmed by 7 bases and J by 11 bases, 8 bases remained unmatched. Germline V CDR1 and CDR2: MNHEY, SVGAGI.

The chain joins TRBV4-3 to TRBJ1-1; the D is unclear. This CDR3 is 15 amino acids long. The V gene lost 0 bases and the J gene lost 4 bases, with 12 bases spanning the gap. From germline, CDR1 is LGHNA and CDR2 YSLEER. CDR3 residues: CASSQDRRRLTEAFF. The CDR3 DNA follows: TGCGCCAGCAGCCAAGATAGGCGGCGCCTCACTGAAGCTTTCTTT.

The chain joins TRBV18 to TRBJ2-1, with D unresolved. The CDR3 extends over 12 amino acids. Looked up from germline, CDR1 is KGHSH and CDR2 is LQKENI. Trimming removed 1 base at V and 10 bases at J, with 8 bases between. CDR3 bases: TGTGCCAGCTCACCACAGTCCGGGGAGCAGTTCTTC. It is translated as CASSPQSGEQFF.

The chain recombines TRBV9 with TRBJ2-3; 7 bases are a match to TRBD2. The germline gives CDR1 SGDLS, CDR2 YYNGEE. The CDR3 loop spans 14 amino acids. Unmatched junction bases numbered 8, after V lost 4 bases and J lost 6 bases. CDR3: CASSPGLLRDTQYF. The CDR3 coding sequence is TGTGCCAGCAGCCCGGGACTACTAAGGGATACGCAGTATTTT.

This chain uses TRBV10-3 with TRBJ1-2, with 9 bases identical to TRBD1. Germline V gene lookup returns CDR1 ENHRY and CDR2 SYGVKD. V lost 5 bases to trimming and J lost 4 bases; unmatched junction nucleotides: 8. This CDR3 is 15 amino acids long. Here the CDR3 DNA reads TGTGCCATCAGTCCGGGACAGGGAGTAATCTATGGCTACACCTTC. Protein sequence: CAISPGQGVIYGYTF.

The V and J genes are TRBV9 and TRBJ2-1; 8 nucleotides align to TRBD1. V lost 3 bases to trimming and J lost 4 bases; unmatched junction nucleotides: 9. The length of the CDR3 is 16 residues. The germline gives CDR1 SGDLS, CDR2 YYNGEE. The CDR3 here is CASSGDRGGVYNEQFF. CDR3 bases: TGTGCCAGCAGCGGAGACAGGGGAGGAGTTTACAATGAGCAGTTCTTC.

This rearrangement joins TRBV6-5 to TRBJ2-7; the D is unclear. The CDR3 is 14 residues long. Germline CDR1 reads MNHEY; CDR2 reads SVGAGI. With 7 bases removed from V and 0 bases from J, the gap between germline ends came to 13 bases. CDR3 in DNA: TGTGCCAGCAACTTTCGGTTAAGCTCCTACGAGCAGTACTTC. This translates into CASNFRLSSYEQYF.

A note on this clone: Germline is not matched at one junction end, which may reflect a read error. V usage is TRBV7-2 and J usage is TRBJ2-1; 15 bases align to TRBD2. Germline loops: CDR1 SGHTA, CDR2 FQGNSA. There are 19 residues in the CDR3. CDR3 residues: CVSSFGLAGGLAGSNEQFF. In DNA, the CDR3 is TGTGTCAGCAGCTTCGGACTAGCGGGGGGGCTTGCTGGCAGCAATGAGCAGTTCTTC.

This sequence joins TRBV29-1 and TRBJ2-2, with TRBD1 as a possible D gene (8 bases). Trimming left V 7 bases short and J 4 bases short, with 13 bases between. The CDR3 is 13 residues long. The germline CDR1 and CDR2 sequences are SQVTM and ANQGSEA. The CDR3 nucleotides are TGCAGCGGAAACAGGGGGGGCACCGGGGAGCTGTTTTTT. Its translation: CSGNRGGTGELFF.

In DNA form, the CDR3 reads TGCAGCGTTCGGACAGTTAGCACAGATACGCAGTATTTT. Its translation: CSVRTVSTDTQYF. The chain has TRBV29-1 and TRBJ2-3; perhaps TRBD1 as D (6 bases). Germline V lookup: CDR1 SQVTM, CDR2 ANQGSEA. V lost 5 bases and J 0 bases, leaving 9 bases between the germline ends. The CDR3 has 13 residues.

The chain carries TRBV27 and TRBJ1-1, with 8 bases aligning to TRBD1. This CDR3 is built from 15 residues. V lost 0 bases to trimming and J lost 4 bases; unmatched junction nucleotides: 4. CDR1 and CDR2 from the germline V gene are MNHEY and SMNVEV (reference sequence). CDR3 in amino acids: CASSLSGQGSTEAFF. CDR3 sequence (DNA): TGTGCCAGCAGTTTATCAGGACAGGGAAGCACTGAAGCTTTCTTT.

This chain uses TRBV7-9 with TRBJ1-1; D gene unclear. V dropped 3 bases and J dropped 0 bases, with 11 bases sitting between them. The germline CDR1 and CDR2 sequences are SEHNR and FQNEAQ (reference sequence). The CDR3 sequence is 15 residues long. The CDR3, as DNA: TGTGCCAGCAGCTTCGGCAGGAACATGAACACTGAAGCTTTCTTT. Its translation: CASSFGRNMNTEAFF.

J is TRBJ1-6 and V is TRBV4-1; 7 nucleotides match TRBD1. J lost 11 bases, V lost 4 bases, and 11 bases had no gene match. CDR3 size: 15 residues. Germline CDR1 and CDR2: MGHRA and YSYEKL. CDR3 DNA: TGCGCCAGCAGCCTCTTGGGGACAGTTCCTACACCCCTCCACTTT. Protein: CASSLLGTVPTPLHF.

The chain links TRBV2 to TRBJ1-3, with 7 bases identical to TRBD1. The V gene end was trimmed by 5 bases and the J gene end by 0 bases; junction bases not matched to a gene: 4. Looked up from germline, CDR1 is SNHLY and CDR2 is FYNNEI. The CDR3 covers 15 residues. The CDR3 bases are TGTGCCAGCAGTCCGGGACAGATCTCTGGAAACACCATATATTTT. Translated, it gives CASSPGQISGNTIYF. The variable domain in full, with the rest retrieved from reference TRBV2 and TRBJ1-3, is EPEVTQTPSHQVTQMGQEVILRCVPISNHLYFYWYRQILGQKVEFLVSFYNNEISEKSEIFDDQFSVERPDGSNFTLKIRSTKLEDSAMYFCASSPGQISGNTIYFGEGSWLTVV.

This clone has a single count. The chain has TRBV6-5 and TRBJ1-2, with 7 bases that match TRBD1. V gave up 0 bases and J gave up 4 bases; unmatched junction bases: 2. Germline CDR1 MNHEY, CDR2 SVGAGI. The CDR3 runs 14 residues. CDR3 nucleotides: TGTGCCAGCAGTTACTCTCCAGGGGGCTATGGCTACACCTTC. It specifies CASSYSPGGYGYTF.

CDR3 in DNA: TGTGCCAGCAGCTTTGGGGGGACAGGGACGAACCGAAGCAATCAGCCCCAGCATTTT. Its protein is CASSFGGTGTNRSNQPQHF. J is TRBJ1-5 and V is TRBV7-9; 9 nucleotides agree with TRBD1. CDR3 length equals 19 residues. V lost 3 bases, J lost 1 base, and 13 bases stayed unmatched. Germline values: CDR1 SEHNR, CDR2 FQNEAQ (reference sequence).

This rearrangement joins TRBV7-3 to TRBJ1-2; no reliable D call. Trimming took off 1 base at V and 4 bases at J, with 13 bases between the two ends. This CDR3 region has 15 residues. CDR1 and CDR2 (germline): SGHTA, FQGTGA. The CDR3 region is CASSLSVREPYGYTF. CDR3 bases: TGTGCCAGCAGCTTAAGTGTGAGAGAGCCCTATGGCTACACCTTC.

As to this clone: The sample carries other DNA sequences with the same CDR3. The chain couples TRBV18 to TRBJ2-7; 7 positions agree with TRBD1. The CDR3 runs to 15 residues. Germline V gives CDR1 KGHSH, CDR2 LQKENI. Trimming removed 3 bases from V and 6 bases from J; junction bases left unmatched: 11. The CDR3 is CASSPGQGVLGEQYF. The CDR3 DNA sequence: TGTGCCAGCTCACCCGGGCAGGGGGTATTAGGCGAGCAGTACTTC.

The gene calls are TRBV6-5 and TRBJ2-3; 10 bases match TRBD2. In germline, CDR1 is MNHEY, CDR2 SVGAGI. With V trimmed by 2 bases and J by 5 bases, 7 bases remained unmatched. The CDR3 is made up of 16 amino acids. Written as DNA, the CDR3 is TGTGCCAGCAGTTACGGGACTAGCGAGTTTCAAGATACGCAGTATTTT. This encodes CASSYGTSEFQDTQYF.

V is TRBV18 and J is TRBJ2-1; 7 bases are shared with TRBD2. The trim removed 5 bases at V and 7 bases at J, leaving 11 bases unmatched. The CDR3 is 15 amino acids. From germline, CDR1 is KGHSH and CDR2 LQKENI. This CDR3 reads CASSSTSSEWNEQFF. Written as DNA, the CDR3 is TGTGCCAGCTCATCGACTAGCTCGGAGTGGAATGAGCAGTTCTTC.

J is TRBJ2-1 and V is TRBV7-2; D remains ambiguous. V was cut by 1 base and J by 3 bases, with 7 bases left in between. This CDR3 spans 14 amino acids. The germline gives CDR1 SGHTA, CDR2 FQGNSA. The CDR3 DNA follows: TGTGCCAGCAGCTTAGTCCCCGTCTACAATGAGCAGTTCTTC. This codes for CASSLVPVYNEQFF.